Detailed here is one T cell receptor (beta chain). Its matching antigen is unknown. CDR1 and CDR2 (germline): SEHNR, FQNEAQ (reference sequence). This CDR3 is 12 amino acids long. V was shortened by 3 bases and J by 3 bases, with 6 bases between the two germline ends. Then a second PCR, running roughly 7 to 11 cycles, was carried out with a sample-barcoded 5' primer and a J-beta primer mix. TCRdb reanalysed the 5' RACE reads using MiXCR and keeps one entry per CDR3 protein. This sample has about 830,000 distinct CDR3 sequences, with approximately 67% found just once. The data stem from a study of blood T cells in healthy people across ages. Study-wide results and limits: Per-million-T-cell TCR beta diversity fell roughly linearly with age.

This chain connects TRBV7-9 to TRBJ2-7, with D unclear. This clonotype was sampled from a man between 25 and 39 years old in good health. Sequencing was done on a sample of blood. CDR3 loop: CASSFTLYEQYF. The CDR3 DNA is TGTGCCAGCAGCTTCACTCTCTACGAGCAGTACTTC.